The clone carrying this TCR beta chain has only one observation. Its antigen is not identified. Genomic DNA acted as the template from which TCR beta VDJ combination and CDR3 sequence profiling were carried out. Each CDR3 protein gets one entry after TCRdb re-called the reads with MiXCR. The table includes around 170,000 distinct CDR3 sequences, roughly half detected once. The entry originates in a study of CD8+CD57+ T cells in acquired aplastic anemia. Study at large: Each DNA sample taken from sorted CD4+ and CD8+ cells came to about 3 ug on average.

The authors sequenced patients whose flow cytometry had shown CD8+CD57+ cell expansion. Prior therapy had not been administered to any patient at the time of blood sampling. V was trimmed by 5 bases and J by 2 bases, leaving 12 bases between them. The CDR3 covers 14 residues. The germline gives CDR1 KGHDR, CDR2 SFDVKD. Whole-study findings and limits: Patients and controls turned out to have roughly 29 CD8+ CDR3 sequences in common. Patients and healthy controls showed no significant CD8+ Simpson's diversity difference.

The sequence came from a human donor with aplastic anemia. Sequencing was done on a sample of sorted CD4+, CD8+, or CD8+CD57+ T cells (not recorded which) from PBMCs. The rearrangement links TRBV24-1 to TRBJ2-7, with a tentative D call TRBD2 (6 bases). CDR3 in DNA: TGTGCCACCAGTGTCGGCGGGGTCCCCTACGAGCAGTACTTC. Amino acid sequence: CATSVGGVPYEQYF.